This T cell receptor (beta chain) was documented in a study of shared clonotypes between healthy human individuals. There are 17 residues in the CDR3. Losses at the gene ends were 2 bases for V and 4 bases for J; bases not matched to a gene: 9. CDR1 and CDR2 (germline): MGHRA, YSYEKL. This was a deep-level run. Evenly divided among several immunoSEQ plates was the genomic DNA of each subset. Produced via immunoSEQ multiplex PCR; TCRdb's table is partial and in-frame only. The sample gives around 720,000 clones, 73% of which show up once; 1.5% to 2% is in the top ten. Donors were healthy HIV-negative adults without recently reported acute infections or vaccinations.

The V call is TRBV4-1, the J call TRBJ2-1; 9 nucleotides agree with TRBD2. The receptor comes from a woman in her 30s in good health. Sequencing was done on a sample of memory CD4+ T cells sorted from blood. Subset defined: CD45RA-negative fraction. CDR3 nucleotide sequence: TGCGCCAGCAGCCAATCTGGCGCGGGAGGGCCGTACAATGAGCAGTTCTTC. This translates into CASSQSGAGGPYNEQFF.